These T cell receptor beta chains were read from a single sample in a study of human T cells and chemical hapten exposure. TCRdb processed the RACE reads anew with MiXCR; each CDR3 protein has one entry. The sample includes roughly 38,000 distinct CDR3 sequences, 9% to 9.5% seen only once; the top ten take 26%. The sample consisted of whole blood, taken in connection with sensitization to the hapten diphenylcyclopropenone (DPC). Receptors were obtained from a man in his fifties with alopecia areata. Some clones in this sample may be carry-over from other donors' samples. Each CDR3 is given with its conserved first and last residue. Fields, in order: J gene, clone size, D gene, V gene, CDR3 DNA, CDR3 protein. The D gene is left open where the match is weak. Size tells how often a clone was seen (once, few, many) or the class of an expanded clone, and some rows leave it out.

j_call: TRBJ2-7
clone_size: many
d_call: -
v_call: TRBV5-1
cdr3_nt: TGCGCCAGCAGCCCGGACGGGGGCCCCTACTCCTACGAGCAGTACTTC
cdr3_aa: CASSPDGGPYSYEQYF

j_call: TRBJ2-5
clone_size: many
d_call: -
v_call: TRBV12-3/TRBV12-4
cdr3_nt: TGTGCCAGCAGTTTTGGCCCCACGGGCAAAGAGACCCAGTACTTC
cdr3_aa: CASSFGPTGKETQYF

j_call: TRBJ2-1
clone_size: many
d_call: TRBD2
v_call: TRBV7-9
cdr3_nt: TGTGCCAGCAGCTTGCTAGCGGGAGGTGAAAATGAGCAGTTCTTC
cdr3_aa: CASSLLAGGENEQFF

j_call: TRBJ2-2
clone_size: many
d_call: -
v_call: TRBV11-2
cdr3_nt: TGTGCCAGCAGCTTAATTGCCGGTGTGACCGGGGAGCTGTTTTTT
cdr3_aa: CASSLIAGVTGELFF

j_call: TRBJ1-2
clone_size: few
d_call: -
v_call: TRBV2
cdr3_nt: TGTGCCAGCAGTCTGGTTACAGGGAGTAGGTTTAATGGCTACACCTTC
cdr3_aa: CASSLVTGSRFNGYTF

j_call: TRBJ1-1
clone_size: few
d_call: -
v_call: TRBV18
cdr3_nt: TGTGCCAGCTCACCAAACGCAGGGCCGAACACTGAAGCTTTCTTT
cdr3_aa: CASSPNAGPNTEAFF

j_call: TRBJ2-7
clone_size: -
d_call: TRBD1
v_call: TRBV29-1
cdr3_nt: TGCAGCGTTTCGACAGGGCCGCGCGAGCAGTACTTC
cdr3_aa: CSVSTGPREQYF

j_call: TRBJ2-7
clone_size: -
d_call: -
v_call: TRBV7-2
cdr3_nt: TGTGCCAGCAGCTTAGGATGGGGAGGGGGCTACGAGCAGTACTTC
cdr3_aa: CASSLGWGGGYEQYF

j_call: TRBJ1-2
clone_size: many
d_call: -
v_call: TRBV20-1
cdr3_nt: TGCAGTGCTAAGCAGGGGTTTATAGCTAACTATGGCTACACCTTC
cdr3_aa: CSAKQGFIANYGYTF

j_call: TRBJ2-7
clone_size: -
d_call: -
v_call: TRBV29-1
cdr3_nt: TGCAGCGTTGCCGGGATCCCCCGGGGCGAGCAGTACTTC
cdr3_aa: CSVAGIPRGEQYF

j_call: TRBJ1-1
clone_size: many
d_call: -
v_call: TRBV5-6
cdr3_nt: TGTGCCAGCAGCCTAAAGAGTGCTTTTAGCACTGAAGCTTTCTTT
cdr3_aa: CASSLKSAFSTEAFF

j_call: TRBJ2-3
clone_size: many
d_call: TRBD2
v_call: TRBV29-1
cdr3_nt: TGCAGCGTTGAAGCCCAAGGACTAGCGGATTTCTCCACAGATACGCAGTATTTT
cdr3_aa: CSVEAQGLADFSTDTQYF

j_call: TRBJ2-1
clone_size: many
d_call: TRBD1
v_call: TRBV20-1
cdr3_nt: TGCAGTGCTAAACGGACAGGACTCCTTATGCATGAGCAGTTCTTC
cdr3_aa: CSAKRTGLLMHEQFF

j_call: TRBJ2-5
clone_size: many
d_call: -
v_call: TRBV3-1
cdr3_nt: TGTGCCAGCAGCCAAGGGGGTCAAGAGACCCAGTACTTC
cdr3_aa: CASSQGGQETQYF

j_call: TRBJ2-3
clone_size: -
d_call: TRBD2
v_call: TRBV5-1
cdr3_nt: TGCGCCAGCAGCTTGGCGGTAGCGGGAGGGGCAGATACGCAGTATTTT
cdr3_aa: CASSLAVAGGADTQYF

j_call: TRBJ1-2
clone_size: few
d_call: -
v_call: TRBV24-1
cdr3_nt: TGTGCCACCAGTGACGACAGTGGGTACTATGGCTACACCTTC
cdr3_aa: CATSDDSGYYGYTF

j_call: TRBJ2-2
clone_size: many
d_call: -
v_call: TRBV5-1
cdr3_nt: TGCGCCAGCAGCTTGGAGCTAGCGATTGGCACCGGGGAGCTGTTTTTT
cdr3_aa: CASSLELAIGTGELFF

j_call: TRBJ2-1
clone_size: -
d_call: TRBD2
v_call: TRBV9
cdr3_nt: TGTGCCAGCTCCCGGGGCCCTACCGGGACTAGCGGGATAAATGAGCAGTTCTTC
cdr3_aa: CASSRGPTGTSGINEQFF

j_call: TRBJ1-1
clone_size: -
d_call: -
v_call: TRBV30
cdr3_nt: TGTGCCTGGAGTCGCACGAGAGGGGCCGAAGCTTTCTTT
cdr3_aa: CAWSRTRGAEAFF

j_call: TRBJ2-1
clone_size: many
d_call: -
v_call: TRBV7-9
cdr3_nt: TGTGCCAGCAGCTTAATTTCGGAGGGTGGGTTCTTC
cdr3_aa: CASSLISEGGFF

j_call: TRBJ2-3
clone_size: many
d_call: -
v_call: TRBV12-3/TRBV12-4
cdr3_nt: TGTGCCAGCAGATTAGCGGTGACAGATACGCAGTATTTT
cdr3_aa: CASRLAVTDTQYF

j_call: TRBJ2-7
clone_size: many
d_call: TRBD2
v_call: TRBV24-1
cdr3_nt: TGTGCCACCAGTGATGGGGGGGTCTCTGGAGAGCAGTACTTC
cdr3_aa: CATSDGGVSGEQYF

j_call: TRBJ1-1
clone_size: -
d_call: -
v_call: TRBV29-1
cdr3_nt: TGCAGCGTTCATGGGGGACGCACTGAAGCTTTCTTT
cdr3_aa: CSVHGGRTEAFF

j_call: TRBJ2-3
clone_size: many
d_call: -
v_call: TRBV7-2
cdr3_nt: TGTGCCAGCAGCTTAGGGGGACATCCTGCAGATACGCAGTATTTT
cdr3_aa: CASSLGGHPADTQYF

j_call: TRBJ2-3
clone_size: -
d_call: TRBD2
v_call: TRBV29-1
cdr3_nt: TGCAGCAGTAGCGGGAGTTCAGATACGCAGTATTTT
cdr3_aa: CSSSGSSDTQYF

j_call: TRBJ2-3
clone_size: many
d_call: TRBD1
v_call: TRBV20-1
cdr3_nt: TGCAGTGCCTGGGACAGGGGCACAGATACGCAGTATTTT
cdr3_aa: CSAWDRGTDTQYF

j_call: TRBJ1-4
clone_size: many
d_call: -
v_call: TRBV11-2
cdr3_nt: TGTGCCAGCAGCCCCCCCCGGGTCCGCGAAAAACTGTTTTTT
cdr3_aa: CASSPPRVREKLFF